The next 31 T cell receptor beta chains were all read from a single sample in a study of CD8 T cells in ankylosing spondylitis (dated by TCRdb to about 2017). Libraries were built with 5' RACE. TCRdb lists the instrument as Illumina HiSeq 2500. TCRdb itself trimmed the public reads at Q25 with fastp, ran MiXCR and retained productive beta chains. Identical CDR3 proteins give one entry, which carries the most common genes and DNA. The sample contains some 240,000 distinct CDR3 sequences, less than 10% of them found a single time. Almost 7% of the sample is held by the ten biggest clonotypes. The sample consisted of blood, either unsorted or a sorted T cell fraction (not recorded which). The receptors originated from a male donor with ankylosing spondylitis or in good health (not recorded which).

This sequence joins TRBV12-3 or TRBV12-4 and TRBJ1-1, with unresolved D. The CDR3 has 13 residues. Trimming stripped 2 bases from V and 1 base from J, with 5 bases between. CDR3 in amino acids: CASSLHRNTEAFF. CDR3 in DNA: TGTGCCAGCAGTTTACATAGGAACACTGAAGCTTTCTTT.

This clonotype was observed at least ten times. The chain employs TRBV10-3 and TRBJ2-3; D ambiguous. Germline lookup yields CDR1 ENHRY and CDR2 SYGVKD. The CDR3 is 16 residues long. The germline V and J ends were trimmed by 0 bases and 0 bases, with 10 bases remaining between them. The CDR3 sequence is CAISESGSPSTDTQYF. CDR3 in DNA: TGTGCCATCAGTGAGTCGGGCAGCCCTAGCACAGATACGCAGTATTTT.

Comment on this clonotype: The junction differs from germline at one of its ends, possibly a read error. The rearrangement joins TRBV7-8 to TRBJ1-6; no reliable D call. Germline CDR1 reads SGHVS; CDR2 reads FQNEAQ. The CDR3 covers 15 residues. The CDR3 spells CAISLPGSNNSPLHF. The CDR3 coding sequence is TGTGCCATCAGCTTACCCGGGAGCAATAATTCACCCCTCCACTTT.

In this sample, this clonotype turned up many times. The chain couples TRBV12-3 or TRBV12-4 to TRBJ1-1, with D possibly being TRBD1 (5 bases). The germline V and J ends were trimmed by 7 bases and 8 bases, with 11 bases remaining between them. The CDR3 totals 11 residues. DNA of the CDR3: TGTGCCAGCAATAAGGGGATCGAAGCTTTCTTT. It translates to CASNKGIEAFF.

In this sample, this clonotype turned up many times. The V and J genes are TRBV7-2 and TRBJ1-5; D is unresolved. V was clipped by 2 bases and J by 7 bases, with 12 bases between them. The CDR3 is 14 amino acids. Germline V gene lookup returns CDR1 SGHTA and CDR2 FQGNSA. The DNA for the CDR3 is TGTGCCAGCAGCTTACTCGGCAGCGGGCAGCCCCAGCATTTT. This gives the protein CASSLLGSGQPQHF.

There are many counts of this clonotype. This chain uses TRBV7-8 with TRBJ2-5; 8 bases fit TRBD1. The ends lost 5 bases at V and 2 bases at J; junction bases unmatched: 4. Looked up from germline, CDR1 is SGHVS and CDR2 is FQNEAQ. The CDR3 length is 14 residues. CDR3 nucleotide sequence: TGTGCCAGCAGCCTAAGACAGGGGCAAGAGACCCAGTACTTC. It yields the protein CASSLRQGQETQYF.

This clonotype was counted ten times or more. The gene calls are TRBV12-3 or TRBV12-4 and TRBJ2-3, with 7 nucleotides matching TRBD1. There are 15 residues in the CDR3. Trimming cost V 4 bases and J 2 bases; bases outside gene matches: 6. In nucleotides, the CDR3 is TGTGCCAGCAGTTGGGGACAGTCCGCCACAGATACGCAGTATTTT. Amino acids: CASSWGQSATDTQYF.

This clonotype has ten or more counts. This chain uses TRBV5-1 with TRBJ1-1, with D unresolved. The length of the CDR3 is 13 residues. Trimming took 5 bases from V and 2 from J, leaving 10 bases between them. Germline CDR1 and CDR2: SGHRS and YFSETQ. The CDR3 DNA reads TGCGCCAGCAGTGGCTCCTCAAACACTGAAGCTTTCTTT. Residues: CASSGSSNTEAFF.

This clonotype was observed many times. CDR3 region: CASSRAGGIYGYTF. The DNA of the CDR3 is TGTGCCAGCAGTCGGGCAGGGGGCATCTATGGCTACACCTTC. The chain joins TRBV6-2 or TRBV6-3 to TRBJ1-2, with 8 bases aligning to TRBD1. This CDR3 comprises 14 residues. Germline V gives CDR1 MNHEY, CDR2 SVGEGT. Losses at the gene ends were 5 bases for V and 4 bases for J; bases not matched to a gene: 6.

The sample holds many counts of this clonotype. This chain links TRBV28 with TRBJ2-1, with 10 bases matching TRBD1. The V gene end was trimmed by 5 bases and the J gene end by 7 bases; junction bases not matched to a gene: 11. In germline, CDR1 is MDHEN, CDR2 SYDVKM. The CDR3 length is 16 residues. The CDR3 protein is CASSPSLGQGSNEQFF. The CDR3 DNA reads TGTGCCAGCAGTCCATCACTGGGACAGGGGTCGAATGAGCAGTTCTTC.

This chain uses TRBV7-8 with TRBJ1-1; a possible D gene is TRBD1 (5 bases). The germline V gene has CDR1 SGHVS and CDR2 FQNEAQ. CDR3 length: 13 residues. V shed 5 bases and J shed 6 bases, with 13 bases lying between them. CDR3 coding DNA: TGTGCCAGCAGCAAAGAGAGGGGACCTGAAGCTTTCTTT. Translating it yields CASSKERGPEAFF.

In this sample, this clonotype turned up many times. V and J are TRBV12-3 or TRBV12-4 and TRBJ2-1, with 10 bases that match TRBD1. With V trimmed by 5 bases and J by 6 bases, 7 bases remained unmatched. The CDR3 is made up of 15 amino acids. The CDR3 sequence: CASSRPGQGLNEQFF. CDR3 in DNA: TGTGCCAGCAGTCGTCCGGGACAGGGGCTCAATGAGCAGTTCTTC.

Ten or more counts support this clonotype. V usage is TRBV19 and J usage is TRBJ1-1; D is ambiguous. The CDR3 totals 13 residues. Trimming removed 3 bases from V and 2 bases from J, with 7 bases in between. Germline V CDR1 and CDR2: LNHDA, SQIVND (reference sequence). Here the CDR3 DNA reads TGTGCCAGTAGTATTCACAGCAACACTGAAGCTTTCTTT. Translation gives CASSIHSNTEAFF. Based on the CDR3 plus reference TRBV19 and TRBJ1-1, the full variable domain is DGGITQSPKYLFRKEGQNVTLSCEQNLNHDAMYWYRQDPGQGLRLIYYSQIVNDFQKGDIAEGYSVSREKKESFPLTVTSAQKNPTAFYLCASSIHSNTEAFFGQGTRLTVV.

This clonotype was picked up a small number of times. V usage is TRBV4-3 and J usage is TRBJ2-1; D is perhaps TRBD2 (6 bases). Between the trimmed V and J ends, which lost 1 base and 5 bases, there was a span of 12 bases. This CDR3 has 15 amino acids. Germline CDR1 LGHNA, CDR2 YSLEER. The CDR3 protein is CASSQGTGLHNEQFF. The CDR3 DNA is TGCGCCAGCAGCCAAGGAACGGGACTCCACAATGAGCAGTTCTTC.

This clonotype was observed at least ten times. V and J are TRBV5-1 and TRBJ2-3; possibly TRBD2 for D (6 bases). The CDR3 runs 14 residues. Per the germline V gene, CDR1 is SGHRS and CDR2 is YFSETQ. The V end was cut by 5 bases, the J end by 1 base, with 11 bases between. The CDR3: CASRGGTRTDTQYF. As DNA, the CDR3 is TGCGCCAGCAGAGGAGGGACCCGCACAGATACGCAGTATTTT.

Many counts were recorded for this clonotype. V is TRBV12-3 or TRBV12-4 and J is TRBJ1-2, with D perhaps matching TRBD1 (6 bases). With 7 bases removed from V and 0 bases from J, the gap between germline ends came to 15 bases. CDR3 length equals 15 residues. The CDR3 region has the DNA TGTGCCAGCACCAAGGAGGGGGTGACTAACTATGGCTACACCTTC. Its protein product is CASTKEGVTNYGYTF.

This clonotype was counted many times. The DNA for the CDR3 is TGTGCCATCAAAGCGGACAGTACTAACTATGGCTACACCTTC. Encoded protein: CAIKADSTNYGYTF. V usage is TRBV10-3 and J usage is TRBJ1-2; D perhaps matches TRBD1 (6 bases). Germline V gene lookup returns CDR1 ENHRY and CDR2 SYGVKD. This CDR3 is built from 14 residues. V was trimmed by 7 bases and J by 0 bases, leaving 12 bases between them.

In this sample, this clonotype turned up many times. The CDR3 protein is CSARDMREPGELFF. CDR3 sequence (DNA): TGCAGTGCTAGAGATATGAGGGAACCCGGGGAGCTGTTTTTT. The chain links TRBV20-1 to TRBJ2-2, with a tentative D call TRBD2 (5 bases). The V end lost 0 bases, the J end lost 6 bases, and 11 bases lay between the germline ends. The germline CDR1 and CDR2 sequences are DFQATT and SNEGSKA (reference sequence). This CDR3 region has 14 residues.

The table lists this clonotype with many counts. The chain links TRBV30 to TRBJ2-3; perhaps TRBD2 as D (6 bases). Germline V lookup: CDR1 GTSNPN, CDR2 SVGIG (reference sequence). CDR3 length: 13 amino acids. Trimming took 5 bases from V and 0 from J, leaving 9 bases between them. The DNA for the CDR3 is TGTGCCTGGGGAGGGGATAGCACAGATACGCAGTATTTT. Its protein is CAWGGDSTDTQYF.

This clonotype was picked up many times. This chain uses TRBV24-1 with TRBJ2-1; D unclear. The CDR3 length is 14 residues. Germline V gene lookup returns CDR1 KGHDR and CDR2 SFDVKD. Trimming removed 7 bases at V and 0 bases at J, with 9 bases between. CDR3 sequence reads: CATSSSSSYNEQFF. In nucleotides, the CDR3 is TGTGCCACCAGCTCCTCCAGCTCCTACAATGAGCAGTTCTTC.

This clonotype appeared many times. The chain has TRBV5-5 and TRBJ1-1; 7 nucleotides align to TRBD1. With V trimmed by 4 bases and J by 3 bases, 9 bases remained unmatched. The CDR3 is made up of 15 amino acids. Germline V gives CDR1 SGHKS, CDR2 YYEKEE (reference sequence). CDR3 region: CASSKRDSEHTEAFF. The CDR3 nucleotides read TGTGCCAGCAGCAAACGGGACAGTGAGCACACTGAAGCTTTCTTT.

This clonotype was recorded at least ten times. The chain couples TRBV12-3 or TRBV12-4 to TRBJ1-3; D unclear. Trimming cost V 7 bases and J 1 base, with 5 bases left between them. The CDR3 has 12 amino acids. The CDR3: CASIGSGNTIYF. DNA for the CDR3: TGTGCCAGCATCGGTTCTGGAAACACCATATATTTT.

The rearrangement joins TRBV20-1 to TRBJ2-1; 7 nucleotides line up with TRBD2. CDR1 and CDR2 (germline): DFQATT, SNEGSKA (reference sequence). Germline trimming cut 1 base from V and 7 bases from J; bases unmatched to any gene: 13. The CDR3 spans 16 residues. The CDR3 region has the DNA TGCAGTGCTAGAGTCCTCTCTGGCGGGAGTGATAATGAGCAGTTCTTC. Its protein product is CSARVLSGGSDNEQFF.

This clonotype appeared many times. As DNA, the CDR3 is TGTGCCATCAGTGGAAGGCAGGGGGTAACAAATGAGCAGTTCTTC. Its protein is CAISGRQGVTNEQFF. The J gene is TRBJ2-1, the V gene TRBV10-3, with 7 bases lining up with TRBD1. The CDR3 has 15 residues. V lost 4 bases and J lost 7; bases outside the gene matches: 10. The V gene's germline CDR1 is ENHRY and CDR2 SYGVKD.

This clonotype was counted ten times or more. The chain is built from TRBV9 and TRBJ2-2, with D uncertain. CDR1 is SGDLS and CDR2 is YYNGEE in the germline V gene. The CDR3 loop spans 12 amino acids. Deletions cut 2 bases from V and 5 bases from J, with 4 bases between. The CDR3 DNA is TGTGCCAGCAGCGTGCGAACCGGGGAGCTGTTTTTT. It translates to CASSVRTGELFF.

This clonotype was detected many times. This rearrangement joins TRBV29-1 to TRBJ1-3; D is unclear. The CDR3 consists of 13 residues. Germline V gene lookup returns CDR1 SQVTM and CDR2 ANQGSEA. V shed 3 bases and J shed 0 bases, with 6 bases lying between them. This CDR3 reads CSVDGSSGNTIYF. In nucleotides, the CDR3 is TGCAGCGTTGATGGAAGCTCTGGAAACACCATATATTTT.

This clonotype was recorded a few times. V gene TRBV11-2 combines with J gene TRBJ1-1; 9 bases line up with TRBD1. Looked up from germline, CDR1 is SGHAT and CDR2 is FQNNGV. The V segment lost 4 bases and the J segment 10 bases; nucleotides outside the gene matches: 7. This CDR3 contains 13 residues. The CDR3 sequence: CASSSLPDRGAFF. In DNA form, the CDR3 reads TGTGCCAGCAGCTCTCTACCGGACAGGGGAGCTTTCTTT. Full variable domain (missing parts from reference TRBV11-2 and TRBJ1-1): EAGVAQSPRYKIIEKRQSVAFWCNPISGHATLYWYQQILGQGPKLLIQFQNNGVVDDSQLPKDRFSAERLKGVDSTLKIQPAKLEDSAVYLCASSSLPDRGAFFGQGTRLTVV.

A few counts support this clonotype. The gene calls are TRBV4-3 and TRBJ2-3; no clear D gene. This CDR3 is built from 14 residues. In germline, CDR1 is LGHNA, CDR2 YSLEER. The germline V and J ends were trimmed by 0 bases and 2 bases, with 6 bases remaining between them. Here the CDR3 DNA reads TGCGCCAGCAGCCAAGAGGCCTACACAGATACGCAGTATTTT. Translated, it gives CASSQEAYTDTQYF.

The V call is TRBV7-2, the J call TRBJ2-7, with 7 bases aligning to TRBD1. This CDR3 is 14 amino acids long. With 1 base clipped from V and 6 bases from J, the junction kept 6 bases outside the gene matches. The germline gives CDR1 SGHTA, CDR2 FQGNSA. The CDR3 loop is CASSLGQGPREQYF. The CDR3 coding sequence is TGTGCCAGCAGCTTAGGACAGGGCCCCCGCGAGCAGTACTTC.

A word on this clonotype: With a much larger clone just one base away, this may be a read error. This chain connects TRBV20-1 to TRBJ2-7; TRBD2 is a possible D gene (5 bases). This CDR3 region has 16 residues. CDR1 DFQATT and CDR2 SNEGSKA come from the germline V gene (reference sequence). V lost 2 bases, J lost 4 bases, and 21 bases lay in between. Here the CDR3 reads CSARNELGRPTYEQYF. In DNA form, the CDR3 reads TGCAGTGCTAGAAACGAACTAGGTCGGCCCACGTACGAGCAGTACTTC.

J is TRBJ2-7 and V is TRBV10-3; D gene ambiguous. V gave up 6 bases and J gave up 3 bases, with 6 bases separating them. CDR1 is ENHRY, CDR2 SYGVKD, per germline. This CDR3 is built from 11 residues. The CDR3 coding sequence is TGTGCCATCAGCCCAGACTACGAGCAGTACTTC. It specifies CAISPDYEQYF.